Following are 13 T cell receptor beta chains from one sample sequenced in a study of beta chain features in type 1 diabetes. Reverse transcribing all isolated RNA meant expressed TCRB transcripts were sequenced. Clones were read by immunoSEQ multiplex PCR, and TCRdb kept only the in-frame ones, dropping some. The table includes 110,000 to 150,000 clones, about 10% detected once. The sample comprised central memory CD4+ T cells from blood. These receptor sequences come from a man aged 18 to 30 in good health.

V gene TRBV7-8 combines with J gene TRBJ2-6, with a weak D call TRBD1 (5 bases). Trimming left V 7 bases short and J 0 bases short, with 10 bases between. Per germline, CDR1 SGHVS and CDR2 FQNEAQ. The CDR3 has 15 residues. CDR3 protein: CASTRRGSGANVLTF. The CDR3 region has the DNA TGTGCCAGCACCCGAAGGGGCTCTGGGGCCAACGTCCTGACTTTC.

The chain recombines TRBV19 with TRBJ1-1, with D unclear. The CDR3 is made up of 12 amino acids. Trimming shortened V by 4 bases and J by 7 bases, and 10 bases separated the two germline ends. Germline-derived CDR1 and CDR2 are LNHDA and SQIVND (reference sequence). The CDR3 loop is CASSRSSVEAFF. The CDR3 nucleotides are TGTGCCAGTAGTAGATCTTCAGTTGAAGCTTTCTTT. The full variable domain, rest sourced from reference TRBV19 and TRBJ1-1, is DGGITQSPKYLFRKEGQNVTLSCEQNLNHDAMYWYRQDPGQGLRLIYYSQIVNDFQKGDIAEGYSVSREKKESFPLTVTSAQKNPTAFYLCASSRSSVEAFFGQGTRLTVV.

The chain combines TRBV7-9 with TRBJ1-6; the match to TRBD1 covers 8 bases. V dropped 5 bases and J dropped 7; count of bases not matched to a gene: 13. The V gene's germline CDR1 is SEHNR and CDR2 FQNEAQ (reference sequence). This CDR3 has 17 residues. CDR3 amino acids: CASSTRTGPDGNSPLHF. Here the CDR3 DNA reads TGTGCCAGCAGCACCCGGACAGGGCCAGATGGGAATTCACCCCTCCACTTT.

In this sample, this clone turned up a few times. The CDR3 region is CASSQGASGRSTDTQYF. The CDR3 DNA sequence: TGTGCCAGCAGCCAGGGGGCTAGCGGGCGTAGCACAGATACGCAGTATTTT. The rearrangement joins TRBV4-2 to TRBJ2-3, with TRBD2 matching over 8 bases. This CDR3 region has 17 residues. J was trimmed by 0 bases and V by 3 bases; bases with no gene match: 8. Germline V CDR1 and CDR2: LGHNA, YNFKEQ.

The chain joins TRBV30 to TRBJ1-2; unclear D gene. The CDR3 is 11 residues long. V lost 1 base and J 7 bases, leaving 7 bases between the germline ends. Germline values: CDR1 GTSNPN, CDR2 SVGIG (reference sequence). The CDR3 bases are TGTGCCTGGAGTGCGACACTTGGCTACACCTTC. This gives the protein CAWSATLGYTF.

The V and J genes are TRBV4-1 and TRBJ2-5; unclear D gene. This CDR3 has 15 amino acids. Trimming left V 4 bases short and J 2 bases short, with 14 bases between. Germline-derived CDR1 and CDR2 are MGHRA and YSYEKL. CDR3 in amino acids: CASSRYSTKQETQYF. DNA of the CDR3: TGCGCCAGCAGCCGGTATTCTACCAAACAAGAGACCCAGTACTTC.

This chain links TRBV6-1 with TRBJ2-6; TRBD2 matches 7 bases. This CDR3 is built from 15 residues. The V and J ends lost 6 bases and 0 bases, in that order; junction bases with no gene match: 2. Germline V gene data show CDR1 as MNHNS and CDR2 as SASEGT. CDR3 in DNA: TGTGCCAGCAGGGGACTACACTCTGGGGCCAACGTCCTGACTTTC. Amino acids: CASRGLHSGANVLTF.

The chain employs TRBV7-6 and TRBJ2-1, with TRBD2 as a possible D gene (5 bases). Trimming took 5 bases from V and 4 from J, leaving 15 bases between them. The CDR3 loop spans 15 amino acids. Germline V CDR1 and CDR2: SGHVS, FNYEAQ. The chain's CDR3 is CASSADLGEYNEQFF. For the CDR3, the DNA is TGTGCCAGCAGCGCGGACTTGGGCGAGTACAATGAGCAGTTCTTC.

This clone was counted ten times or more. This chain joins TRBV7-9 and TRBJ1-6, with D perhaps matching TRBD1 (5 bases). Trimming left V 0 bases short and J 9 bases short, with 9 bases between. CDR3 length equals 14 residues. CDR1 and CDR2 from the germline V gene are SEHNR and FQNEAQ (reference sequence). CDR3 region: CASSLAEGTSPLHF. The CDR3 coding sequence is TGTGCCAGCAGCTTAGCGGAGGGGACTTCACCCCTCCACTTT.

This clone has only a few counts. The V call is TRBV11-3, the J call TRBJ2-3; TRBD2 might be the D (5 bases). The germline gives CDR1 SGHNT, CDR2 YENEEA. Trimming shortened V by 4 bases and J by 4 bases, and 12 bases separated the two germline ends. The CDR3 length is 14 residues. Here the CDR3 DNA reads TGTGCCAGCAGCTCAAGGACGGAGGCAGATACGCAGTATTTT. Translating gives CASSSRTEADTQYF.

This clone appeared a few times. CDR3 DNA: TGCGCCAGCAGCTTAGAAGTGGTCGGTTCACCCCTCCACTTT. It encodes CASSLEVVGSPLHF. This chain links TRBV5-1 with TRBJ1-6; D not certain. The CDR3 extends over 14 amino acids. In germline, CDR1 is SGHRS, CDR2 YFSETQ. V lost 2 bases to trimming and J lost 9 bases, with 12 bases between them.

This clone appeared a few times. The chain carries TRBV5-6 and TRBJ1-2, with 7 bases aligning to TRBD1. Losses at the gene ends were 2 bases for V and 8 bases for J; bases not matched to a gene: 3. CDR1 and CDR2 from the germline V gene are SGHDT and YYEEEE. There are 12 residues in the CDR3. For the CDR3, the DNA is TGTGCCAGCAGCTTAGACAGGGCAGGCTACACCTTC. This translates into CASSLDRAGYTF.

The table lists this clone with many counts. The J gene is TRBJ2-2, the V gene TRBV30; the match to TRBD2 covers 8 bases. The CDR3 covers 16 residues. The junction had 5 bases not matched to a gene; V was cut back by 1 base and J by 1 base. Looked up from germline, CDR1 is GTSNPN and CDR2 is SVGIG (reference sequence). In nucleotides, the CDR3 is TGTGCCTGGAGTGGTTCGGGGGGGAGGAACACCGGGGAGCTGTTTTTT. It yields the protein CAWSGSGGRNTGELFF.